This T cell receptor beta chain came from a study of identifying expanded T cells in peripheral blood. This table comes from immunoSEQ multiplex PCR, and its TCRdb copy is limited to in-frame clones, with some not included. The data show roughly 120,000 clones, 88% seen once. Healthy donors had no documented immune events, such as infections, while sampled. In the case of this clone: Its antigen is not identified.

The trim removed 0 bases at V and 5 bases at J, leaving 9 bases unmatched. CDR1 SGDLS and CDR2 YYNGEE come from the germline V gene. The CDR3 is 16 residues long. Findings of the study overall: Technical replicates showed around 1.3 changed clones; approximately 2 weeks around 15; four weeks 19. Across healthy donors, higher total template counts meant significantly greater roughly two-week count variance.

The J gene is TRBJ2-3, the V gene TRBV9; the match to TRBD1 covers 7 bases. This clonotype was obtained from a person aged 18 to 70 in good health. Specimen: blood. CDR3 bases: TGTGCCAGCAGCGTAGAAGTAGGGGGCATTGGAGATACGCAGTATTTT. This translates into CASSVEVGGIGDTQYF.